This section outlines one T cell receptor beta chain sequence together with its context. What it binds is not known. This record belongs to a study of T-cell memory formation after mild COVID-19. Background on the study: Most TCR clusters belonged to a single donor. The study's findings and limits: Clones which contracted sat mainly in CM and EM if CD4+, and in EMRA if CD8+. Later expanders leaned CD4+, whereas clones that contracted between day 15 and 85 were balanced CD4/CD8. The study detected some responding clones in pre-infection memory, suggesting cross-reactive memory joined.

V was shortened by 2 bases and J by 5 bases, with 9 bases between the two germline ends. The CDR3 has 14 residues. Germline lookup yields CDR1 MNHEY and CDR2 SMNVEV (reference sequence). MiXCR, run by TCRdb on the 5' RACE reads, gives a single entry per CDR3 protein. The sample carries approximately 300,000 distinct CDR3 sequences, approximately 15% recorded once. This chain uses TRBV27 with TRBJ2-2; no definite D call. The sequence came from a man between 18 and 29 years old who had mild COVID-19 (a few samples of this study predate the infection). Cell type and time point are not known. The material sequenced was PBMCs or a T cell subset sorted from them (not recorded which). CDR3 DNA: TGTGCCAGCAGTTTAATCATGCAGACCGGGGAGCTGTTTTTT. Its protein is CASSLIMQTGELFF.